Sequencing of this T cell receptor beta chain was carried out in a study of T cell responses to AZD1222 COVID-19 vaccine. The repertoire was sequenced with immunoSEQ multiplex PCR; TCRdb's copy has only in-frame clones and lacks some. The repertoire consists of some 110,000 clones, with about 91% occurring once and the leading ten covering around 9.6%. The germline gives CDR1 KGHSH, CDR2 LQKENI. Trimming cost V 2 bases and J 6 bases; bases outside gene matches: 6. The CDR3 totals 14 residues. The chain links TRBV18 to TRBJ2-7, with 8 nucleotides matching TRBD1. Source: peripheral blood, taken on day 0 of AZD1222 vaccination. The clonotype was recovered from an adult in good health. Here the CDR3 reads CASSPRPDRGEQYF. DNA of the CDR3: TGTGCCAGCTCACCAAGACCCGACAGGGGCGAGCAGTACTTC.